This TCR beta chain was profiled in a study of blood T cell repertoires in COVID-19. Study overall: Collection of acute and convalescent COVID-19 samples took place in the United States, Italy and Spain. Sample material is recorded as cDNA or gDNA derived from T cells, B-cell-depleted T cells, or PBMCs.

The authors' processing: Scientists estimated how many nucleated cells there were by amplifying reference gene primers. Sequencing was performed with immunoSEQ multiplex PCR; in TCRdb, only in-frame clones are kept and a portion is missing. V, J and clone size are taken as reported in that table, and D and trimming were inferred from the DNA itself. The sample holds fewer than 200,000 clones, 80% to 90% seen once. The J segment lost 10 bases and the V segment lost 6 bases, leaving 2 bases of the junction unmatched. Per germline, CDR1 WSHSY and CDR2 SAAADI. The CDR3 sequence is 12 residues long. The origin of this receptor is a man aged 45-60 years with active or convalescent COVID-19. What was sequenced was peripheral blood. V and J are TRBV10-2 and TRBJ1-6; 8 nucleotides agree with TRBD1. This chain's CDR3 is CASRTGGSPLHF. DNA of the CDR3: TGCGCCAGCAGAACAGGGGGATCACCCCTCCACTTT.